This T cell receptor beta chain was identified in a study of PD-1 blockade in classical Hodgkin lymphoma. Stated time point: cycle 4 day 1 (C4D1), after more than five weeks of nivolumab. There was relapse after autologous stem cell transplantation in every patient, and there was variation in brentuximab vedotin exposure. Under best response, outcomes were complete response, partial response or progressive disease. Profiled with immunoSEQ multiplex PCR; TCRdb holds only in-frame clones, not every one. Of tens of thousands of clones in the sample, 90% are singletons; the top ten hold over 11%. Study-level points and caveats: Newly diagnosed and completely responding patients shared comparable baseline diversity. The study reported lower baseline TCR diversity in newly diagnosed patients than in healthy donors. The study found that TCR diversity rose significantly by C4D1 in CD4+ but not CD8+ cells.

Germline V gene data show CDR1 as SGHRS and CDR2 as YFSETQ. There are 12 residues in the CDR3. V was shortened by 4 bases and J by 4 bases, with 9 bases between the two germline ends. Concerning this clone itself: The antigen remains undetermined.

The sequences come from peripheral blood mononuclear cells (PBMCs), collected before the fourth cycle of nivolumab. The sequence came from a human donor with classical Hodgkin lymphoma. This chain uses TRBV5-1 with TRBJ2-7; D is ambiguous. The CDR3 bases are TGCGCCAGCAGCAGCCGATCGTACGAGCAGTACTTC. This sequence encodes CASSSRSYEQYF. The whole variable domain, filled in from reference TRBV5-1 and TRBJ2-7, reads KAGVTQTPRYLIKTRGQQVTLSCSPISGHRSVSWYQQTPGQGLQFLFEYFSETQRNKGNFPGRFSGRQFSNSRSEMNVSTLELGDSALYLCASSSRSYEQYFGPGTRLTVT.